This T cell receptor beta chain derives from a study of tissue T cells after allogeneic stem cell transplantation. Overall study results and limits: TCR repertoires tracked anatomic similarity, regardless of disease or transplant status.

Note on this clone: The antigen remains unidentified.

Germline V CDR1 and CDR2: SGHTA, FQGNSA. The V and J ends lost 3 bases and 1 base, in that order; junction bases with no gene match: 16. This CDR3 region has 19 residues. Libraries were prepared by immunoSEQ multiplex PCR; TCRdb keeps only in-frame clonotypes and omits some of them. The sample records more than 7,500 clones, under 75% being singletons. This material consisted of tissue from the ileum, taken at autopsy. This clonotype was obtained from a woman aged 18 to 55 with breast cancer. The chain has TRBV7-2 and TRBJ2-3; 7 bases map to TRBD1. The CDR3 bases are TGTGCCAGCAGCTTCCCCTTGGGTGCTACTACAGGGGGCACAGATACGCAGTATTTT. The encoded protein is CASSFPLGATTGGTDTQYF.